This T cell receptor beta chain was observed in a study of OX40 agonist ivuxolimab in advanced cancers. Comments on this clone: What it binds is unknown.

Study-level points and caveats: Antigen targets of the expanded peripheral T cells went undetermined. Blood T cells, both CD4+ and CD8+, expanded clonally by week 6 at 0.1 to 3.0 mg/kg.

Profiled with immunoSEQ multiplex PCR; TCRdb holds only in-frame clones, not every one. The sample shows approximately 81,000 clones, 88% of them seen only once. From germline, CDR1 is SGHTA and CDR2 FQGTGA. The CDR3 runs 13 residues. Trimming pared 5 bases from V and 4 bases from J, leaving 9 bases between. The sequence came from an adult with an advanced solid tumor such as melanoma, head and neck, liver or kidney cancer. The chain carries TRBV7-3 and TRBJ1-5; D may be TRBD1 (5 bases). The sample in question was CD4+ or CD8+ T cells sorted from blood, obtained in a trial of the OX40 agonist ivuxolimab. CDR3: CASSIDRNQPQHF. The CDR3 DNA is TGTGCCAGCAGCATAGACAGAAATCAGCCCCAGCATTTT.